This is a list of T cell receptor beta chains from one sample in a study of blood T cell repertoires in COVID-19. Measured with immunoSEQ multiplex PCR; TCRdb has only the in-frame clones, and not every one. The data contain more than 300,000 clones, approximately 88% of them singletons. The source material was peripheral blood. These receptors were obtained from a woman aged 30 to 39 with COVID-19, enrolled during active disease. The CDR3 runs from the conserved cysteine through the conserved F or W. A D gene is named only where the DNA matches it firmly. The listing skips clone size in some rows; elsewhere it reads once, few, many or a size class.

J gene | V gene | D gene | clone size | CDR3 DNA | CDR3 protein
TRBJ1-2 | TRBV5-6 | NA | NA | TGTGCCAGCAGCTTGTTAGCACGCAGGGGAAGTGGCTACACCTTC | CASSLLARRGSGYTF
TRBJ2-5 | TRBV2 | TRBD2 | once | TGTGCCAGCAATAGCGGGGGGGCATGGGAGACCCAGTACTTC | CASNSGGAWETQYF
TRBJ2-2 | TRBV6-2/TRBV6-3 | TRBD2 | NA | TGTGCCAGCAGTCGACTAGCGGAGCTGTTTTTT | CASSRLAELFF
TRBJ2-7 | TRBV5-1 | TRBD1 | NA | TGCGCCAGCAGCTCGGGACAGGGATCCTACGAGCAGTACTTC | CASSSGQGSYEQYF
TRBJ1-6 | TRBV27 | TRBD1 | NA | TGTGCCAGCACCCCCCAGGGGGCAGTTCGTTCACCCCTCCACTTT | CASTPQGAVRSPLHF
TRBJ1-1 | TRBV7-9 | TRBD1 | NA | TGTGCCAGCAGCATGGGACAGGGGTACACTGAAGCTTTCTTT | CASSMGQGYTEAFF
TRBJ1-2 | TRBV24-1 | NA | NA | TGTGCCACCAGAGGGAGGGATGGCTACACCTTC | CATRGRDGYTF
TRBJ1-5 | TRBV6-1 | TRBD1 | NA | TGTGCCAGCAGTGAAGCAGGGGGCGGCTATCAGCCCCAGCATTTT | CASSEAGGGYQPQHF
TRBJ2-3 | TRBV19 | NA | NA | TGTGCCAGTAGTCGGACACCTCATACGCAGTATTTT | CASSRTPHTQYF
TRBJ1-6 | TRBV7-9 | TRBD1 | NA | TGTGCCAGCAGCACCCGGACAGGGCGAAATTCACCCCTCCACTTT | CASSTRTGRNSPLHF
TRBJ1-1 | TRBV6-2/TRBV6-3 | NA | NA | TGTGCCAGCACTCACTCCGGGGGGCGAGGCACTGAAGCTTTCTTT | CASTHSGGRGTEAFF
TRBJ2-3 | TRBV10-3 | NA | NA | TGTGCCATCAGTGCTTTGCAGGGTAGCTCAGATACGCAGTATTTT | CAISALQGSSDTQYF
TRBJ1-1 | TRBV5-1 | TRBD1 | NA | TGCGCCAGCAGCCCAGGGACAGTTGAAGCTTTCTTT | CASSPGTVEAFF
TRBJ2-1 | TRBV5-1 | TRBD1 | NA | TGCGCCAGCAGCTCCCGGGACAGGGGCTACAATGAGCAGTTCTTC | CASSSRDRGYNEQFF
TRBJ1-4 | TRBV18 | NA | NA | TGTGCCAGCTCACGCTACACTAATGAAAAACTGTTTTTT | CASSRYTNEKLFF
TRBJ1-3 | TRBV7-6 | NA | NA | TGTGCCAGCAGCTTAGTTCGCGCTTCCTCTGGAAACACCATATATTTT | CASSLVRASSGNTIYF
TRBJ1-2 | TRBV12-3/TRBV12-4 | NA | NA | TGTGCCAGCAGTTTGACCAGGGTTGGCTACACCTTC | CASSLTRVGYTF
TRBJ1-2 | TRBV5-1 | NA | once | TGCGCCAGCAGCTTGGGACAGGACTATGGCTACACCTTC | CASSLGQDYGYTF
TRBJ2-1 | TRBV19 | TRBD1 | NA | TGTGCCAGCCGGACAGGGGGAGATTACAATGAGCAGTTCTTC | CASRTGGDYNEQFF
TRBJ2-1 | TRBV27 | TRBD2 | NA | TGTGCCAGCAGTTCCGGGCTAGCGGGGGCCCATGAGCAGTTCTTC | CASSSGLAGAHEQFF